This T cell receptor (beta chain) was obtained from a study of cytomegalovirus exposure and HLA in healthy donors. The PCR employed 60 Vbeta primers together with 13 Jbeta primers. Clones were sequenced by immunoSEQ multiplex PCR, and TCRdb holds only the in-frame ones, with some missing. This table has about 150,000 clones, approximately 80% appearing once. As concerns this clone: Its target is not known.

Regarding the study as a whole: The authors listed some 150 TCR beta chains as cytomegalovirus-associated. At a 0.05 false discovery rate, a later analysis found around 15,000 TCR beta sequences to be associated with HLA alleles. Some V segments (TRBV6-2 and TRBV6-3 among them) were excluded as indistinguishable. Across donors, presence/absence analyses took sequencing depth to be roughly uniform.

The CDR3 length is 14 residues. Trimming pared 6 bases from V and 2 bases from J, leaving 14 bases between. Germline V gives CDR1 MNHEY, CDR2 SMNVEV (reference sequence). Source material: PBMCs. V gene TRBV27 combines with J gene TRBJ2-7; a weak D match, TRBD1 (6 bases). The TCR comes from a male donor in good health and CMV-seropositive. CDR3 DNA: TGTGCCAGCAGCCGCCCCGGACAGACCTACGAGCAGTACTTC. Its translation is CASSRPGQTYEQYF.